This TCR beta chain is drawn from a study of control samples from healthy donors and cancer patients. Trimming stripped 1 base from V and 3 bases from J, with 10 bases between. Germline-derived CDR1 and CDR2 are SEHNR and FQNEAQ (reference sequence). The CDR3 runs 16 residues. Sequenced by immunoSEQ multiplex PCR; TCRdb stores in-frame clones only, minus some. The repertoire includes 75,000 to 90,000 clones, about 85% of them detected once, and over 2% sits in the top ten. The sequenced sample was blood. This receptor was taken from a woman aged 40-49 years in good health. The genes are TRBV7-9 and TRBJ1-6; tentative D call: TRBD1 (6 bases). Here the CDR3 reads CASSLGRTDYNSPLHF. In DNA, the CDR3 is TGTGCCAGCAGCTTAGGCAGGACAGACTATAATTCACCCCTCCACTTT. The variable domain in full, with the rest retrieved from reference TRBV7-9 and TRBJ1-6, is DTGVSQNPRHKITKRGQNVTFRCDPISEHNRLYWYRQTLGQGPEFLTYFQNEAQLEKSRLLSDRFSAERPKGSFSTLEIQRTEQGDSAMYLCASSLGRTDYNSPLHFGNGTRLTVT.